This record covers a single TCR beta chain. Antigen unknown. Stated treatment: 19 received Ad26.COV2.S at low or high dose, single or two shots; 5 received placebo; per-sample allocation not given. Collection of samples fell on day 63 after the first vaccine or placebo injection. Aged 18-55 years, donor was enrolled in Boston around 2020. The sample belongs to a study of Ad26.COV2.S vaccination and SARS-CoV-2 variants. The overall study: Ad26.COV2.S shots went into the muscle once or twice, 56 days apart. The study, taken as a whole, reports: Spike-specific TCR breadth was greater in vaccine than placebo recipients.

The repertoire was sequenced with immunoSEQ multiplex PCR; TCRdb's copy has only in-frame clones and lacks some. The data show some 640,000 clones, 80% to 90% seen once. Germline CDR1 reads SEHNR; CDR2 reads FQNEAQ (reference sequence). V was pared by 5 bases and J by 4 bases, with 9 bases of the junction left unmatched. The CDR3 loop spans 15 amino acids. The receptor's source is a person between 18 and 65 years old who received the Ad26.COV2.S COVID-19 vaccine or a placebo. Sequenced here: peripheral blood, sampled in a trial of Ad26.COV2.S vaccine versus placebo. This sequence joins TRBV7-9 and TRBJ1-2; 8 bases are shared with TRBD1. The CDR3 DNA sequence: TGTGCCAGCAGCCCGGGACAGGCAAGCGTCTATGGCTACACCTTC. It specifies CASSPGQASVYGYTF. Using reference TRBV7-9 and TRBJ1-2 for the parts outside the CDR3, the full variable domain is DTGVSQNPRHKITKRGQNVTFRCDPISEHNRLYWYRQTLGQGPEFLTYFQNEAQLEKSRLLSDRFSAERPKGSFSTLEIQRTEQGDSAMYLCASSPGQASVYGYTFGSGTRLTVV.